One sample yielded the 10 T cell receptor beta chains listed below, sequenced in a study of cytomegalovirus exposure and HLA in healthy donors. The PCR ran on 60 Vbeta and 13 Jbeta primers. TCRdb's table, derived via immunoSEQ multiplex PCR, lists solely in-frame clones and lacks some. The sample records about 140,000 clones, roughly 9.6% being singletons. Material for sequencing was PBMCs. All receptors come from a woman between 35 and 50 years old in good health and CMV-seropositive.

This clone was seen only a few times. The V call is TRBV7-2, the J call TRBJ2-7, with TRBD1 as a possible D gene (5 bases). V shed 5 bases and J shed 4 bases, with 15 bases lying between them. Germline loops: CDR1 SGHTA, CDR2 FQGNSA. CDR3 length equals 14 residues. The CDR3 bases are TGTGCCAGCAGCCCGACAGCACCCGGTTACGAGCAGTACTTC. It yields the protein CASSPTAPGYEQYF. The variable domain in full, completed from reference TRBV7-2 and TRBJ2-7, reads GAGVSQSPSNKVTEKGKDVELRCDPISGHTALYWYRQSLGQGLEFLIYFQGNSAPDKSGLPSDRFSAERTGGSVSTLTIQRTQQEDSAVYLCASSPTAPGYEQYFGPGTRLTVT.

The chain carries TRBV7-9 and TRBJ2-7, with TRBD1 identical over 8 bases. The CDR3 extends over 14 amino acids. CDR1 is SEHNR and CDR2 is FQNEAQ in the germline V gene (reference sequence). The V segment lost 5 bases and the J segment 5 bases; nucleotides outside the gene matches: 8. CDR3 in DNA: TGTGCCAGCAGCGACTCGGACAGGGACCACGAGCAGTACTTC. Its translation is CASSDSDRDHEQYF. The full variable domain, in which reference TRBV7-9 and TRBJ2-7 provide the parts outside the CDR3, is DTGVSQNPRHKITKRGQNVTFRCDPISEHNRLYWYRQTLGQGPEFLTYFQNEAQLEKSRLLSDRFSAERPKGSFSTLEIQRTEQGDSAMYLCASSDSDRDHEQYFGPGTRLTVT.

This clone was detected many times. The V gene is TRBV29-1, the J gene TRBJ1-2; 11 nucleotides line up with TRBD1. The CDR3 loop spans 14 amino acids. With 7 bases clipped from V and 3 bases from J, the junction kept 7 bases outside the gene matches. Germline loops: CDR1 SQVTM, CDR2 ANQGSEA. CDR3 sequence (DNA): TGCAGCGGGCGGACAGGGGGCGCTGACTATGGCTACACCTTC. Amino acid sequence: CSGRTGGADYGYTF.

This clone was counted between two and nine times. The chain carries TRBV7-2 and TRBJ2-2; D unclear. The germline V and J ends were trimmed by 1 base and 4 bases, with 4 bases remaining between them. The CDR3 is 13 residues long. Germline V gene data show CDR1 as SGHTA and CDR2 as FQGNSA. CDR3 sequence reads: CASSLDRTGELFF. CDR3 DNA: TGTGCCAGCAGCTTAGATCGCACCGGGGAGCTGTTTTTT.

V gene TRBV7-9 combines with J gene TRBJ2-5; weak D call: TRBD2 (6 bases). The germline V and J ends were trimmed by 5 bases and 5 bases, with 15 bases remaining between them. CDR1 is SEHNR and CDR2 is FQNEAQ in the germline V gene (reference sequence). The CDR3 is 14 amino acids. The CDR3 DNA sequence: TGTGCCAGCAGCCCCGCGGGGCGGCGGGAGACCCAGTACTTC. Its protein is CASSPAGRRETQYF.

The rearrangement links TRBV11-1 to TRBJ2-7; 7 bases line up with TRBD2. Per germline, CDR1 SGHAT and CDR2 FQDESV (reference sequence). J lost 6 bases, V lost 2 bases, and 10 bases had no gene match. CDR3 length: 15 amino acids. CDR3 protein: CASSLIGGGLAEQYF. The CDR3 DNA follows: TGTGCCAGCAGCTTAATCGGGGGAGGGTTGGCCGAGCAGTACTTC.

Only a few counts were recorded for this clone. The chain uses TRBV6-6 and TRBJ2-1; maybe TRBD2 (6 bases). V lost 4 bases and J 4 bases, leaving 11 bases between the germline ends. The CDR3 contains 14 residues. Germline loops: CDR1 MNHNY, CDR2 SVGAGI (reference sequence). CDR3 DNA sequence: TGTGCCAGCAGTTCCCGGGGAGGATACAATGAGCAGTTCTTC. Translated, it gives CASSSRGGYNEQFF.

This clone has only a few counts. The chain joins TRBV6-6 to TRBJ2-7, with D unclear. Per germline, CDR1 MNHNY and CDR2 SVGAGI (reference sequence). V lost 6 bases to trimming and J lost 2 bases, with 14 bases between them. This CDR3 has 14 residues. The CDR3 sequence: CASRETVLPYEQYF. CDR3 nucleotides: TGTGCCAGCAGAGAGACCGTACTACCCTACGAGCAGTACTTC.

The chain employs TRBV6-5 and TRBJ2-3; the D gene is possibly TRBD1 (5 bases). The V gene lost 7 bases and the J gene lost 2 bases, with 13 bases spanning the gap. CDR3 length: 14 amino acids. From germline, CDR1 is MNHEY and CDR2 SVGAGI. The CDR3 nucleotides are TGTGCCAGCAAAAGGGGCGCCTCCACAGATACGCAGTATTTT. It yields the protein CASKRGASTDTQYF.

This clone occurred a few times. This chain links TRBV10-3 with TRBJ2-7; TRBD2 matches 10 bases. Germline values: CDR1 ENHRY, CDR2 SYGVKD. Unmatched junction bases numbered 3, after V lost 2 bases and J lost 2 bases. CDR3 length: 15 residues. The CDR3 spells CAISESSGGPYEQYF. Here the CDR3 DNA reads TGTGCCATCAGTGAGAGTAGCGGGGGGCCCTACGAGCAGTACTTC.